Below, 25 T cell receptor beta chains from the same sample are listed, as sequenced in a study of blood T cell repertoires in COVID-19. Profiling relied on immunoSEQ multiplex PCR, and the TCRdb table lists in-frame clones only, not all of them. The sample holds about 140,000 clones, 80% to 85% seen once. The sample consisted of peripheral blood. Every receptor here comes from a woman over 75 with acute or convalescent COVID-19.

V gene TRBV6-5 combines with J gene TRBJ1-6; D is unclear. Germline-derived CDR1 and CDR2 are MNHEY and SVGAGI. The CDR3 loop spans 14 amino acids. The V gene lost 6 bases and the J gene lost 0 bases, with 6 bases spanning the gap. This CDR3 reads CASRESSYNSPLHF. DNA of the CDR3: TGTGCCAGCAGAGAGAGCTCCTATAATTCACCCCTCCACTTT.

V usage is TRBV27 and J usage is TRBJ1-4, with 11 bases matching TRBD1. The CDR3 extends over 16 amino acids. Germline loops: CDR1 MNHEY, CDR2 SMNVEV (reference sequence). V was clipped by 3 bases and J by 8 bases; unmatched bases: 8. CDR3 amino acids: CASSFSGDRGREKLFF. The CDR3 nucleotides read TGTGCCAGCAGTTTTAGCGGGGACAGGGGGAGAGAAAAACTGTTTTTT. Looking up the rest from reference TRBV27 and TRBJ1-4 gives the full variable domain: EAQVTQNPRYLITVTGKKLTVTCSQNMNHEYMSWYRQDPGLGLRQIYYSMNVEVTDKGDVPEGYKVSRKEKRNFPLILESPSPNQTSLYFCASSFSGDRGREKLFFGSGTQLSVL.

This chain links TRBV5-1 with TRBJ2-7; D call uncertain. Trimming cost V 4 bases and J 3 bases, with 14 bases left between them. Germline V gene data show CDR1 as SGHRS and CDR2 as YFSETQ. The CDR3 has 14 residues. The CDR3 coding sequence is TGCGCCAGCAGCCTGTTCAGGCCGGACTACGAGCAGTACTTC. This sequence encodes CASSLFRPDYEQYF.

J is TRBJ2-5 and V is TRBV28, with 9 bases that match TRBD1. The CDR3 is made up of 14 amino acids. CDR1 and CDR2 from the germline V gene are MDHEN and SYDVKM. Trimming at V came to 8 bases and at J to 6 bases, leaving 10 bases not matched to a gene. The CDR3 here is CASQYNRGLKTQYF. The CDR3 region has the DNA TGTGCCAGCCAATATAACAGGGGGCTCAAGACCCAGTACTTC.

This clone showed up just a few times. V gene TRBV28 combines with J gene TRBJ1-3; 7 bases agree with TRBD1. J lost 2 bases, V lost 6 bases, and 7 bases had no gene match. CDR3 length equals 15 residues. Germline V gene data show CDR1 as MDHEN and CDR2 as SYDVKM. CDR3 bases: TGTGCCAGCAGCAAAGGGGGCTACCCTGGAAACACCATATATTTT. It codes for CASSKGGYPGNTIYF.

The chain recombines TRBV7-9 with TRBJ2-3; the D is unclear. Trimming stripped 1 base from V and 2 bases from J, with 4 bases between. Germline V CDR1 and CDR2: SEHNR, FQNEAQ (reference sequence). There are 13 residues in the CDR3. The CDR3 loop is CASSLVNTDTQYF. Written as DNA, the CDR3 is TGTGCCAGCAGCTTAGTCAACACAGATACGCAGTATTTT.

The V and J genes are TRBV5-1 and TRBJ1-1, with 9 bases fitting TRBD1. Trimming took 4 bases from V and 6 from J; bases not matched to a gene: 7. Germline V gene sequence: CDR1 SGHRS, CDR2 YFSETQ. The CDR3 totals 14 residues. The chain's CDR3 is CASSPRTGEAEAFF. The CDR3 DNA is TGCGCCAGCAGCCCGCGGACAGGGGAGGCTGAAGCTTTCTTT.

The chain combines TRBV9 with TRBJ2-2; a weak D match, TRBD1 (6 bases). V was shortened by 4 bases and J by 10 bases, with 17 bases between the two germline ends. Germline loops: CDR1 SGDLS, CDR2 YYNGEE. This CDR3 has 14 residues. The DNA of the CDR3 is TGTGCCAGCAGCATAATGACAGGCCAGTCGGAGCTGTTTTTT. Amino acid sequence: CASSIMTGQSELFF.

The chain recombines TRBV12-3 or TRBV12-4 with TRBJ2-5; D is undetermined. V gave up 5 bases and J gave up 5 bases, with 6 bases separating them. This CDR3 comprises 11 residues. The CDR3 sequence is CASSQFETQYF. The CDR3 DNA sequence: TGTGCCAGCAGTCAGTTTGAGACCCAGTACTTC.

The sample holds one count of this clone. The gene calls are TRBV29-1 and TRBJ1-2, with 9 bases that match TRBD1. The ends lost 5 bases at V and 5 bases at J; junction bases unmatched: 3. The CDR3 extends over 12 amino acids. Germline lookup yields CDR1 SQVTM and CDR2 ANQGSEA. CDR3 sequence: CSVLTGGYGYTF. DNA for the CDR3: TGCAGCGTTTTGACAGGGGGTTATGGCTACACCTTC.

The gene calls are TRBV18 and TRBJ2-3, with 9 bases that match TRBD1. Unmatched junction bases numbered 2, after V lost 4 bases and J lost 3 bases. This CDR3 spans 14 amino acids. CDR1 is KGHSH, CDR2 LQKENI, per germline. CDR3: CASSRDRATDTQYF. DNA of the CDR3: TGTGCCAGCTCACGGGACAGGGCGACAGATACGCAGTATTTT. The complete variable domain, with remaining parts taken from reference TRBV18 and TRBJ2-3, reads NAGVMQNPRHLVRRRGQEARLRCSPMKGHSHVYWYRQLPEEGLKFMVYLQKENIIDESGMPKERFSAEFPKEGPSILRIQQVVRGDSAAYFCASSRDRATDTQYFGPGTRLTVL.

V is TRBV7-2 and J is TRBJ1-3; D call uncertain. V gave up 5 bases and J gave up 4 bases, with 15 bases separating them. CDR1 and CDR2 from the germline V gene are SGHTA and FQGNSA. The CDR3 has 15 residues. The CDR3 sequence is CASSPERAAGNTIYF. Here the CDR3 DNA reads TGTGCCAGCAGCCCCGAGAGGGCAGCCGGAAACACCATATATTTT.

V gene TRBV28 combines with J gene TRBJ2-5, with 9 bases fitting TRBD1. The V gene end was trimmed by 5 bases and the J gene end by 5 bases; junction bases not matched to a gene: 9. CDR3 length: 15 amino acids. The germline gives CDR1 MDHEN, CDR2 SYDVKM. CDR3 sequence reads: CASSVVGTGRETQYF. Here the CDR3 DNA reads TGTGCCAGCAGTGTGGTGGGGACAGGGAGGGAGACCCAGTACTTC.

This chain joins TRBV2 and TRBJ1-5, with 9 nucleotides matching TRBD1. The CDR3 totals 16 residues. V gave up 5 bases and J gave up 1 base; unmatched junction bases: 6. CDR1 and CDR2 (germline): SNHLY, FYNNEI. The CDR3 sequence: CASSRQGGGSNQPQHF. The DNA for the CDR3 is TGTGCCAGCAGTAGACAGGGGGGCGGAAGCAATCAGCCCCAGCATTTT.

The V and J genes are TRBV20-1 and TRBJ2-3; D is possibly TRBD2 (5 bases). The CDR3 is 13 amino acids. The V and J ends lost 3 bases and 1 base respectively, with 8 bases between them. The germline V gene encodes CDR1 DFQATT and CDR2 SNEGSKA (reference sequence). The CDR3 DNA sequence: TGCAGTGCTAGTTTGGAGGGCACAGATACGCAGTATTTT. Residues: CSASLEGTDTQYF.

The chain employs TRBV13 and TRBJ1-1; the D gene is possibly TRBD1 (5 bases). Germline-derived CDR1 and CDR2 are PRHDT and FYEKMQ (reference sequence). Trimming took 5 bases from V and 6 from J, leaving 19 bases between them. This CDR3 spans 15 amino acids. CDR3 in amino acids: CASSARGGREAEAFF. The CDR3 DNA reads TGTGCCAGCAGCGCTCGTGGGGGGAGGGAAGCTGAAGCTTTCTTT.

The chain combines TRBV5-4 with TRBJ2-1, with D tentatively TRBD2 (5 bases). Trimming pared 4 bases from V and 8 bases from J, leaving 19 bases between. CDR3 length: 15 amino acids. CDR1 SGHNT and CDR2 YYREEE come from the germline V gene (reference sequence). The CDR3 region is CASSRSRGYYDEQFF. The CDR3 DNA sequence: TGTGCCAGCAGCCGATCCCGGGGATATTACGATGAGCAGTTCTTC.

CDR3 coding DNA: TGTGCCAGTACCCCTATGCCTTATAGCAATCAGCCCCAGCATTTT. Translating it yields CASTPMPYSNQPQHF. The chain uses TRBV19 and TRBJ1-5; the D is unclear. Between the trimmed V and J ends, which lost 7 bases and 0 bases, there was a span of 13 bases. Germline CDR1 is LNHDA and CDR2 is SQIVND (reference sequence). The CDR3 spans 15 residues.

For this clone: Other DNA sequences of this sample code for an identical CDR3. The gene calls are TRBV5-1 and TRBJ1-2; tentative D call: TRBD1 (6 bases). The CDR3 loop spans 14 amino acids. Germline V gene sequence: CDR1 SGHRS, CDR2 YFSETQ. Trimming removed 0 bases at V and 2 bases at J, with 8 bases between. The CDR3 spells CASSLGQGNYGYTF. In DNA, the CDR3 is TGCGCCAGCAGCTTGGGTCAGGGGAACTATGGCTACACCTTC. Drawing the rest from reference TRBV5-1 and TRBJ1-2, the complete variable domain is KAGVTQTPRYLIKTRGQQVTLSCSPISGHRSVSWYQQTPGQGLQFLFEYFSETQRNKGNFPGRFSGRQFSNSRSEMNVSTLELGDSALYLCASSLGQGNYGYTFGSGTRLTVV.

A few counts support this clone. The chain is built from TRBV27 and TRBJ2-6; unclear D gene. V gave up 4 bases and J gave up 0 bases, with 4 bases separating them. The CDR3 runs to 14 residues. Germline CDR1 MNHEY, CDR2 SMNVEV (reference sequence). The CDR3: CASSYSSGANVLTF. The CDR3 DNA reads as TGTGCCAGCAGTTATAGCTCTGGGGCCAACGTCCTGACTTTC.

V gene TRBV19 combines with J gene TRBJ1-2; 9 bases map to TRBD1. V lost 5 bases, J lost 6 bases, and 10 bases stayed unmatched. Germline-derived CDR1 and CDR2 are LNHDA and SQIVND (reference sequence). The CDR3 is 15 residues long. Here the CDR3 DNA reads TGTGCCAGTAGTCCCCGGACAGGGGATAGGAATGGCTACACCTTC. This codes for CASSPRTGDRNGYTF.

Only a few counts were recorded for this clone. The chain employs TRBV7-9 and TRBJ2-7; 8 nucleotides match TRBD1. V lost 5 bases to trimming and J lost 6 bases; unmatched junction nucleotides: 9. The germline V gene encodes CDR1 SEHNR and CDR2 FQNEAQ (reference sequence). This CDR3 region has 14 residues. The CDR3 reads CASSHVTGAVEQYF. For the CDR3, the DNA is TGTGCCAGCAGCCACGTGACAGGGGCGGTCGAGCAGTACTTC.

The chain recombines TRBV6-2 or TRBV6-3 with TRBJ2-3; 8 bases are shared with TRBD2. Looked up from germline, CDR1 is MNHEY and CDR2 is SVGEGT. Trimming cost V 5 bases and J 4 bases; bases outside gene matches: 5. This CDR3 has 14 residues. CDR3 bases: TGTGCCAGCAGTACCGGGACTAGTCCAGATACGCAGTATTTT. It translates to CASSTGTSPDTQYF.

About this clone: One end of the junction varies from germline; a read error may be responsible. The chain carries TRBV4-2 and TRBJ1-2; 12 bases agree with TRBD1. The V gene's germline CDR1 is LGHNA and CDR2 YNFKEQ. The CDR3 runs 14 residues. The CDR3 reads CAGSPGQGAHGYTF. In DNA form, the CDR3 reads TGTGCCGGCAGCCCGGGACAGGGGGCGCATGGCTACACCTTC.

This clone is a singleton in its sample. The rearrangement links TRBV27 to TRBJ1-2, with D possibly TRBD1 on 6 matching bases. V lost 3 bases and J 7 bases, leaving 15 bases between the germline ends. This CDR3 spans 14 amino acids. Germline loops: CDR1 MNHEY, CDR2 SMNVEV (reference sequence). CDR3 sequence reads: CASSFGQPGSGYTF. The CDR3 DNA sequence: TGTGCCAGCAGTTTTGGACAGCCCGGCTCTGGCTACACCTTC.